This T cell receptor (beta chain) comes out of a study of T cells in localized non-small cell lung cancer. CDR1 is SEHNR and CDR2 is FQNEAQ in the germline V gene (reference sequence). V shed 5 bases and J shed 2 bases, with 10 bases lying between them. The CDR3 length is 14 residues. Comment on this clone: Its target is unknown.

Sequenced by immunoSEQ multiplex PCR; TCRdb stores in-frame clones only, minus some. The table lists 20,000 to 25,000 clones, roughly nine tenths of them singletons. The study, taken as a whole, reports: Clonality of T cells reached its maximum in uninvolved adjacent lung, surpassing tumor. Paired adjacent lung recovered a median approximately 57 of the top 100 tumor clones. Higher blood T cell density tracked longer overall survival.

V usage is TRBV7-9 and J usage is TRBJ1-3, with a weak D call TRBD1 (6 bases). This specimen was peripheral blood, taken before any cancer treatment. This clonotype originated in a man aged 40 to 70 with stage III squamous cell lung carcinoma. CDR3 region: CASSTGTTGNTIYF. Here the CDR3 DNA reads TGTGCCAGCAGCACCGGGACAACTGGAAACACCATATATTTT.